This T cell receptor beta chain is drawn from a study of OX40 agonist ivuxolimab in advanced cancers. Study context: Patients were dosed intravenously with ivuxolimab at 0.01 to 10 mg/kg every 2 weeks.

The CDR3 is 15 amino acids. Trimming cost V 7 bases and J 1 base; bases outside gene matches: 2. From germline, CDR1 is MDHEN and CDR2 SYDVKM. Peripheral blood came from all dose cohorts at three timepoints. The data were produced by immunoSEQ multiplex PCR, yet TCRdb's version contains in-frame clones alone and is incomplete. In the table there are tens of thousands of clones, roughly nine tenths of which are singletons. The chain recombines TRBV28 with TRBJ2-2; 11 nucleotides match TRBD2. The input for sequencing was CD4+ or CD8+ T cells sorted from blood, taken in a trial of the OX40 agonist ivuxolimab. The source of this sequence is an adult with an advanced solid tumor such as melanoma, head and neck, liver or kidney cancer. The CDR3 loop is CASTGLAGNTGELFF. The DNA of the CDR3 is TGTGCCAGCACCGGACTAGCGGGGAACACCGGGGAGCTGTTTTTT.